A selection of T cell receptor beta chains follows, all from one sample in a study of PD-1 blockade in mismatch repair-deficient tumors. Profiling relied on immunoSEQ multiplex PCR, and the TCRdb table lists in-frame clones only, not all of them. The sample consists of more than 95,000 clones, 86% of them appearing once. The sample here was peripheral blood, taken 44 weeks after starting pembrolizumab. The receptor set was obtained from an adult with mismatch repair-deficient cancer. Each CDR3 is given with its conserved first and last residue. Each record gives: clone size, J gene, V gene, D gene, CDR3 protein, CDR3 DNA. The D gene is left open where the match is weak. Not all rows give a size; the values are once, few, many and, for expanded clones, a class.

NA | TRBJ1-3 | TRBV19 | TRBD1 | CASSLGTGNGNTIYF | TGTGCCAGTAGTCTTGGGACAGGGAACGGAAACACCATATATTTT
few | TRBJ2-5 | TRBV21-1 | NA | CASSKEHVLVYQETQYF | TGTGCCAGCAGCAAAGAACATGTACTGGTGTACCAAGAGACCCAGTACTTC
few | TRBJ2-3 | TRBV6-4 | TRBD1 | CASSDSTGHTDTQYF | TGTGCCAGCAGTGACTCGACAGGGCACACAGATACGCAGTATTTT
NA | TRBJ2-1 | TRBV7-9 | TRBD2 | CASSQERDYNEQFF | TGTGCCAGCAGCCAAGAGCGGGACTACAATGAGCAGTTCTTC
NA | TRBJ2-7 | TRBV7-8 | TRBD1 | CASSTKPGQGAYEQYF | TGTGCCAGCAGCACCAAGCCGGGACAGGGGGCGTACGAGCAGTACTTC
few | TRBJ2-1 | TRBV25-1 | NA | CASSESPQRVDNEQFF | TGTGCCAGCAGTGAATCTCCGCAGCGGGTTGACAATGAGCAGTTCTTC
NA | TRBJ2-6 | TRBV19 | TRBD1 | CASTILRTGFSGANVLTF | TGTGCCAGTACCATACTTCGGACAGGGTTTTCTGGGGCCAACGTCCTGACTTTC
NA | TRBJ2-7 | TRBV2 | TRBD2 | CASLSTSGSSYYEQYF | TGTGCCAGCCTTTCGACTAGCGGGAGTAGCTACTACGAGCAGTACTTC
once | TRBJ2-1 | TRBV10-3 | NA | CAISEVAPSYNEQFF | TGTGCCATCAGTGAAGTAGCCCCCTCCTACAATGAGCAGTTCTTC
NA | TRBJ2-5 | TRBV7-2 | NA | CASSLAGAGWETQYF | TGTGCCAGCAGCTTAGCGGGGGCAGGGTGGGAGACCCAGTACTTC
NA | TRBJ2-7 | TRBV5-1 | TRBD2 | CASSPLAGGIYEQYF | TGCGCCAGCAGCCCGTTAGCGGGAGGGATCTACGAGCAGTACTTC
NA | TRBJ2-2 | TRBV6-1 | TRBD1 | CASSIGQGRDGELFF | TGTGCCAGCAGTATTGGACAGGGGAGGGACGGGGAGCTGTTTTTT
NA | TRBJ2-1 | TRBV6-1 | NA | CASRRGGYNEQFF | TGTGCCAGCAGGCGAGGGGGGTACAATGAGCAGTTCTTC
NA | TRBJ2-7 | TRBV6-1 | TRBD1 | CATQTGADEQYF | TGTGCCACCCAAACAGGGGCAGACGAGCAGTACTTC
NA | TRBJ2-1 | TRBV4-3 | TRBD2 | CASSSPSGPSSYNEQFF | TGCGCCAGCAGCTCACCTAGCGGGCCTAGCTCCTACAATGAGCAGTTCTTC
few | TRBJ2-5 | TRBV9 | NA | CASSVDGSGWTQYF | TGTGCCAGCAGCGTAGACGGTTCTGGGTGGACCCAGTACTTC
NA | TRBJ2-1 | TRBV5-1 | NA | CASSRDGTGRGYNEQFF | TGCGCCAGCAGCCGGGATGGTACCGGTCGGGGCTACAATGAGCAGTTCTTC
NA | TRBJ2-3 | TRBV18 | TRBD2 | CASSPLATSGRRGTDTQYF | TGTGCCAGCTCACCACTCGCGACTAGCGGGAGACGGGGCACAGATACGCAGTATTTT
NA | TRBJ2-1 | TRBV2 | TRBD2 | CASRGGEFNEQFF | TGTGCCAGCAGGGGGGGGGAATTCAATGAGCAGTTCTTC
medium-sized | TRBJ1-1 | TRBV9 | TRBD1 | CASSPPGTGDTEAFF | TGTGCCAGCAGCCCACCCGGGACAGGGGACACTGAAGCTTTCTTT
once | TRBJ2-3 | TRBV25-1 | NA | CASSELEGRTDTQYF | TGTGCCAGCAGTGAATTGGAGGGTCGGACAGATACGCAGTATTTT
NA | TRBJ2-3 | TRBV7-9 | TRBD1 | CASSIGQGATDTQYF | TGTGCCAGCAGCATTGGACAGGGGGCCACGGATACGCAGTATTTT
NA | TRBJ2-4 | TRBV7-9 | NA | CASSLIRDEKELAKNIQYF | TGTGCCAGCAGCTTAATCCGGGACGAAAAAGAGCTAGCCAAAAACATTCAGTACTTC
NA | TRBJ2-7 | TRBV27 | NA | CASSEGALYEQYF | TGTGCCAGCAGTGAAGGGGCCCTCTACGAGCAGTACTTC
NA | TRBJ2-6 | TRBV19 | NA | CASTADSGANVLTF | TGTGCCAGTACAGCTGACTCTGGGGCCAACGTCCTGACTTTC
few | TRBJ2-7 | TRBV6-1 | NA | CASDSKGHSYEQYF | TGTGCCAGCGATAGCAAAGGGCACTCCTACGAGCAGTACTTC
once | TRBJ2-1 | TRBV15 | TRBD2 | CATSRGLAPNEQFF | TGTGCCACCAGCAGAGGACTAGCCCCCAATGAGCAGTTCTTC
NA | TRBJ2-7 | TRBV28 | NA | CASSLVSYYEQYF | TGTGCCAGCAGTTTAGTCAGCTACTACGAGCAGTACTTC
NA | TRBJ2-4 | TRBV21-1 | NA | CASSKSIRGRVRIQYF | TGTGCCAGCAGCAAATCGATTCGGGGGAGGGTGAGGATTCAGTACTTC
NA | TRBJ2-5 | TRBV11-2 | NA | CASSLGEKGAQYF | TGTGCCAGCAGCTTAGGGGAAAAGGGGGCCCAGTACTTC
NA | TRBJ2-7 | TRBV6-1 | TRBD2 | CASRGRGGLSYEQYF | TGTGCCAGCAGGGGACGCGGGGGACTTTCCTACGAGCAGTACTTC
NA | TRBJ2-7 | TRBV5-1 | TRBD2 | CASSLPRLAGGYEQYF | TGCGCCAGCAGCCTGCCCCGACTAGCGGGAGGGTACGAGCAGTACTTC
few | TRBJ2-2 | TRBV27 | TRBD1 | CASIRTGHTGELFF | TGTGCCAGCATTCGGACAGGGCACACCGGGGAGCTGTTTTTT
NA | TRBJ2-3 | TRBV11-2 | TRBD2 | CASSPGLAITDTQYF | TGTGCCAGCAGCCCGGGACTAGCGATTACAGATACGCAGTATTTT
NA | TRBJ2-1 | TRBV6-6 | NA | CASSYGGHNEQFF | TGTGCCAGCAGTTACGGGGGCCACAATGAGCAGTTCTTC
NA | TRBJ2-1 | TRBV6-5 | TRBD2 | CASRALAGAYNEQFF | TGTGCCAGCAGGGCCCTAGCGGGGGCCTACAATGAGCAGTTCTTC
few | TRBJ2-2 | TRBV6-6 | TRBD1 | CASRGPTGVDTGELFF | TGTGCCAGCAGGGGACCTACAGGGGTGGACACCGGGGAGCTGTTTTTT